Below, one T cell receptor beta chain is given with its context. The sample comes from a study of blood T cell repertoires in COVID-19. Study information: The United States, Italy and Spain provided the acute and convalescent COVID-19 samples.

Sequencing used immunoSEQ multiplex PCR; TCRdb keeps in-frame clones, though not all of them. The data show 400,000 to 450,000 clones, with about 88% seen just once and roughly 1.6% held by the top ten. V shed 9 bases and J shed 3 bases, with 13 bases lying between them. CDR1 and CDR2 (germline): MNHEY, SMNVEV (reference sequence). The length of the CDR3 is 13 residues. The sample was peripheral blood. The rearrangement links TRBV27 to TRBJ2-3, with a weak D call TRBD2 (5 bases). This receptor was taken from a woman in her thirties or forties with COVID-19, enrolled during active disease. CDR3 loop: CASRRTSTDTQYF. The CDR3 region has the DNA TGTGCCAGTCGTCGAACTAGTACAGATACGCAGTATTTT.